This TCR beta chain appears in the sequencing data of a study of regulatory T cells in long-lasting Graves disease. This CDR3 contains 17 residues. The V gene's germline CDR1 is SGHTA and CDR2 FQGTGA. In the case of this clonotype: Relative to the germline gene, one junction end is altered; a read error may explain this.

With iRepertoire HTBI primers and Arm-PCR of CDR3 regions, TCR beta libraries were built. MiXCR, applied by TCRdb to the multiplex PCR reads, yields one record per CDR3 protein. The sample shows hundreds of thousands of distinct CDR3 sequences, approximately 16% of them seen only once. The time point denotes: newly diagnosed GD, antithyroid drugs for less than 3 months. Isolated PBMC RNA provided the starting material for the TCR library. The sample was also reused in another study, on T cells in Graves' hyperthyroidism and ophthalmopathy. That report notes: Stable disease denoted Graves' hyperthyroidism without ophthalmopathy progression within 18 months. The model identified upcoming ophthalmopathy a median approximately six months ahead of onset.

The rearrangement uses TRBV7-3 and TRBJ2-2, with 9 positions matching TRBD1. The clonotype comes from a man aged 40-50 years with Graves disease. Sequencing used peripheral blood mononuclear cells (PBMCs), obtained at new diagnosis, from a patient treated with antithyroid drugs. This CDR3 is CASGLTGTGLGTGELFF. CDR3 nucleotide sequence: TGTGCCAGCGGCTTAACAGGGACAGGGTTGGGCACCGGGGAGCTGTTTTTT.